The source of this T cell receptor (beta chain) is a study of radiation and T cells in renal cell carcinoma. Produced via immunoSEQ multiplex PCR; TCRdb's table is partial and in-frame only. The sample has around 100,000 clones; more than 65% are singletons. Regarding time point: blood 4 weeks post-SBRT, at nephrectomy. Documented treatment: 15 Gy SBRT to primary tumor, nephrectomy 4 weeks later. Per germline, CDR1 LGHNT and CDR2 FRNRAP. There are 16 residues in the CDR3. Losses at the gene ends were 8 bases for V and 4 bases for J; bases not matched to a gene: 13. This chain uses TRBV12-5 with TRBJ2-4; 8 bases agree with TRBD2. The receptor comes from a man aged 60 to 75 with renal cell carcinoma. The sample consisted of blood, taken from a patient whose treatment included radiotherapy and nephrectomy. The DNA for the CDR3 is TGTGCTAGTTGGTGCCAGCGGGAGCCTCCTAAAAACATTCAGTACTTC. It codes for CASWCQREPPKNIQYF.